The clone carrying this T cell receptor beta chain was picked up one time. Trimming cost V 5 bases and J 4 bases; bases outside gene matches: 9. Germline V gene lookup returns CDR1 MGHDK and CDR2 SYGVNS. The CDR3 sequence is 16 residues long. These data are taken from a study of T cell changes during pregnancy in multiple sclerosis. Using immunoSEQ multiplex PCR, the repertoire was profiled, and TCRdb retains in-frame clones only, with some absent. Of more than 65,000 clones listed, 90% to 95% are singletons. This TCR was recovered from a female donor with multiple sclerosis, enrolled in a pregnancy study. The source was peripheral blood, collected in the first trimester of pregnancy. The J gene is TRBJ1-4, the V gene TRBV25-1, with TRBD1 matching 8 bases. The DNA of the CDR3 is TGTGCCAGCAGTTCGTATATGGGACAGGTTAATGAAAAACTGTTTTTT. This codes for CASSSYMGQVNEKLFF.